Only one count was recorded for the clone carrying this TCR beta chain. Its antigen is still unknown. Naive CD45RA+ and memory CD45RA-negative subsets were split from CD4+ cells. This specimen comes from a study of shared clonotypes between healthy human individuals. Study-level results: About 5% of naive CD4 clonotypes were shared across four donors. Collection of samples was limited to blood; tissue repertoires likely differ. What naive subsets generally showed was a larger estimated richness than memory subsets showed.

The repertoire was sequenced with immunoSEQ multiplex PCR; TCRdb's copy has only in-frame clones and lacks some. The profile shows under 200,000 clones, 90% to 95% of them singletons. Trimming left V 6 bases short and J 7 bases short, with 19 bases between. The CDR3 has 15 amino acids. Germline lookup yields CDR1 MDHEN and CDR2 SYDVKM. This TCR was sampled from a woman younger than 45 in good health. The chain links TRBV28 to TRBJ2-1; D not resolved. The sequenced sample was naive CD4+ T cells sorted from blood. Subset in this sample: CD45RA+ positively selected. This chain's CDR3 is CASSETPPRWNEQFF. For the CDR3, the DNA is TGTGCCAGCAGCGAAACTCCACCCCGGTGGAATGAGCAGTTCTTC.